The 18 T cell receptor beta chains below were found in one sample sequenced in a study of T cells in Graves' hyperthyroidism and ophthalmopathy. The CDR3 regions of TCR beta were amplified from RNA transcripts. The primer set for the first-round RT-PCR of the TCR CDR3 was HTBI. TCRdb itself ran the multiplex PCR reads through MiXCR, one entry per CDR3 protein. The sample contains 490,000 or so distinct CDR3 sequences, over 45% of which appear only once. The specimen was peripheral blood or thyroid tissue (not recorded which). These receptors came from an adult woman with Graves' disease, either hyperthyroidism or ophthalmopathy (not recorded which).

The CDR3 sequence: CAISEQAGEKLFF. The CDR3 coding sequence is TGTGCCATCAGTGAGCAGGCAGGCGAAAAACTGTTTTTT. V gene TRBV10-3 combines with J gene TRBJ1-4, with D unresolved. Trimming took 2 bases from V and 8 from J, leaving 9 bases between them. Looked up from germline, CDR1 is ENHRY and CDR2 is SYGVKD. This CDR3 region has 13 residues.

This clonotype was recorded once. The chain links TRBV7-3 to TRBJ2-3; tentative D call: TRBD2 (5 bases). Deletions cut 4 bases from V and 2 bases from J, with 7 bases between. The CDR3 covers 13 residues. The V gene's germline CDR1 is SGHTA and CDR2 FQGTGA. CDR3 residues: CASSSDYTDTQYF. As DNA, the CDR3 is TGTGCCAGCAGCTCCGACTACACAGATACGCAGTATTTT.

The rearrangement links TRBV11-2 to TRBJ1-1; no reliable D call. The CDR3 sequence is 13 residues long. Deletions cut 5 bases from V and 1 base from J, with 8 bases between. From germline, CDR1 is SGHAT and CDR2 FQNNGV. For the CDR3, the DNA is TGTGCCAGCAGCGCCGACGGGAACACTGAAGCTTTCTTT. As protein: CASSADGNTEAFF.

This clonotype was picked up many times. The chain joins TRBV15 to TRBJ1-2; 7 nucleotides line up with TRBD1. With V trimmed by 3 bases and J by 3 bases, 4 bases remained unmatched. Looked up from germline, CDR1 is LNHNV and CDR2 is YYDKDF (reference sequence). The CDR3 has 14 residues. The CDR3 loop reads CATSSGTGDYGYTF. The CDR3 coding sequence is TGTGCCACCAGCAGCGGAACAGGGGACTATGGCTACACCTTC.

The chain is built from TRBV28 and TRBJ2-7; 7 bases match TRBD1. The V and J ends lost 3 bases and 2 bases, in that order; junction bases with no gene match: 7. This CDR3 is built from 15 residues. Germline CDR1 is MDHEN and CDR2 is SYDVKM. This chain's CDR3 is CASSFLSTGTYEQYF. In DNA, the CDR3 is TGTGCCAGCAGTTTCCTATCGACAGGGACCTACGAGCAGTACTTC.

V gene TRBV28 combines with J gene TRBJ2-5, with 7 bases identical to TRBD1. Germline lookup yields CDR1 MDHEN and CDR2 SYDVKM. This CDR3 region has 14 residues. With 6 bases clipped from V and 3 bases from J, the junction kept 7 bases outside the gene matches. The CDR3 protein is CASSKSGTEETQYF. In DNA, the CDR3 is TGTGCCAGCAGCAAATCCGGGACAGAAGAGACCCAGTACTTC.

In regard to this clonotype: A much larger clone sits a single nucleotide away, making a read error possible. This chain uses TRBV7-2 with TRBJ2-5, with D tentatively TRBD2 (6 bases). The germline V gene has CDR1 SGHTA and CDR2 FQGNSA. CDR3 length equals 13 residues. Trimming took off 3 bases at V and 5 bases at J, with 10 bases between the two ends. CDR3 residues: CASSLEGWETQYF. In DNA form, the CDR3 reads TGTGCCAGCAGCTTGGAGGGGTGGGAGACCCAGTACTTC.

J is TRBJ2-5 and V is TRBV11-2; 7 bases match TRBD2. CDR3 size: 14 residues. J gave up 5 bases and V 3 bases, and 6 bases lay outside the gene matches. The germline CDR1 and CDR2 sequences are SGHAT and FQNNGV. CDR3 protein: CASSLVAGPETQYF. CDR3 in DNA: TGTGCCAGCAGCTTGGTAGCGGGTCCTGAGACCCAGTACTTC.

Of note for this clonotype: A read error is possible here, since a much larger clone lies one base away. This chain connects TRBV12-3 or TRBV12-4 to TRBJ1-1, with TRBD1 matching over 7 bases. This CDR3 region has 15 residues. With V trimmed by 4 bases and J by 4 bases, 9 bases remained unmatched. The DNA for the CDR3 is TGTGCCAGCAGTTATCGACAGGGTCCACTCACTGAAGCTTTCTTT. Translated: CASSYRQGPLTEAFF.

With respect to this clonotype: Since the CDR3 does not end with the conserved phenylalanine or tryptophan, this likely comes from a read error. The chain recombines TRBV9 with TRBJ2-2, with D possibly being TRBD2 (5 bases). Per the germline V gene, CDR1 is SGDLS and CDR2 is YYNGEE. The CDR3 covers 15 residues. V lost 4 bases and J lost 5, with 15 bases in between. The CDR3 sequence: CASSYSGRETGELFV. The CDR3 nucleotides are TGTGCCAGCAGCTATTCAGGACGGGAAACCGGGGAGCTGTTTGTT.

DNA for the CDR3: TGCAGCGTTGGACGGGCACTCCCATATGGCTACACCTTC. As protein: CSVGRALPYGYTF. The rearrangement uses TRBV29-1 and TRBJ1-2; D gene uncertain. CDR1 and CDR2 from the germline V gene are SQVTM and ANQGSEA. The CDR3 covers 13 residues. Trimming left V 4 bases short and J 5 bases short, with 14 bases between.

The chain combines TRBV12-3 or TRBV12-4 with TRBJ2-6, with TRBD1 matching 8 bases. V shed 6 bases, J shed 2 bases, and the junction held 12 bases outside the gene matches. The CDR3 consists of 18 residues. CDR3 protein: CASSRPPRGLTGANVLTF. The CDR3 nucleotides read TGTGCCAGCAGCAGACCGCCCAGGGGGCTGACTGGGGCCAACGTCCTGACTTTC.

This clonotype was recorded at least ten times. The chain combines TRBV5-1 with TRBJ1-2; D is undetermined. The germline V and J ends were trimmed by 1 base and 5 bases, with 12 bases remaining between them. Germline V lookup: CDR1 SGHRS, CDR2 YFSETQ. The CDR3 runs to 14 residues. CDR3 sequence: CASSLKTEGYGYTF. The DNA of the CDR3 is TGCGCCAGCAGCTTGAAAACAGAAGGTTATGGCTACACCTTC.

The chain is built from TRBV25-1 and TRBJ2-5; the D gene is possibly TRBD2 (5 bases). In germline, CDR1 is MGHDK, CDR2 SYGVNS. The V gene lost 8 bases and the J gene lost 7 bases, with 20 bases spanning the gap. The CDR3 consists of 14 residues. The CDR3 nucleotides read TGTGCCAGCCAAGGGCGACTACGGGTGCGGACCCAGTACTTC. It is translated as CASQGRLRVRTQYF.

The chain has TRBV10-3 and TRBJ2-7; 7 nucleotides match TRBD1. V gave up 3 bases and J gave up 2 bases; unmatched junction bases: 4. CDR3 length: 14 residues. In germline, CDR1 is ENHRY, CDR2 SYGVKD. Here the CDR3 DNA reads TGTGCCATCAGTGATAGACAGGGAACCTACGAGCAGTACTTC. Translated, it gives CAISDRQGTYEQYF.

This chain links TRBV7-8 with TRBJ2-2; 9 bases map to TRBD1. The CDR3 consists of 18 residues. Germline-derived CDR1 and CDR2 are SGHVS and FQNEAQ. V trimming: 1 base; J trimming: 1 base; junction bases outside the gene matches: 7. CDR3 sequence (DNA): TGTGCCAGCAGCTTAGGTCCATTGGGACAGGGGAACACCGGGGAGCTGTTTTTT. Its translation is CASSLGPLGQGNTGELFF.

This clonotype has only a few counts. The chain employs TRBV14 and TRBJ1-3; D is uncertain. V was cut by 3 bases and J by 4 bases, with 4 bases left in between. The germline V gene has CDR1 SGHDN and CDR2 FVKESK. This CDR3 has 12 residues. This CDR3 reads CASSQGGNTIYF. The DNA of the CDR3 is TGTGCCAGCAGCCAGGGAGGAAACACCATATATTTT.

This clonotype was found many times. V and J are TRBV11-2 and TRBJ1-1; D gene unclear. CDR1 is SGHAT, CDR2 FQNNGV, per germline. Trimming took off 3 bases at V and 0 bases at J, with 8 bases between the two ends. CDR3 length: 14 amino acids. CDR3 amino acids: CASSFTILNTEAFF. The CDR3 DNA reads as TGTGCCAGCAGCTTCACCATATTGAACACTGAAGCTTTCTTT.